This T cell receptor beta chain is from a study of neurological immune-mediated disorders. Study-level background: Of the approximately 34 patients who had multiple sclerosis, roughly 30 had the relapsing-remitting form and 3 had the secondary progressive form.

TCRdb processed the 5' RACE reads anew with MiXCR; each CDR3 protein has one entry. The sample yields around 28,000 distinct CDR3 sequences, less than 2.5% seen once. The germline V and J ends were trimmed by 6 bases and 4 bases, with 13 bases remaining between them. CDR1 ENHRY and CDR2 SYGVKD come from the germline V gene. The CDR3 is made up of 14 amino acids. Findings and caveats of the study: No clinical or MRI feature was associated with the multiple sclerosis repertoire cluster. Across subjects, expanded clones had no CDR3 amino acid sequences in common, pointing to private repertoires in all groups.

This clonotype was seen many times. Its antigen is as yet unknown. Unsorted libraries were prepared from 2 million PBMCs held at -80 C. The sequenced material came from PBMCs. The rearrangement links TRBV10-3 to TRBJ2-1; D might be TRBD1 (6 bases). This clonotype was obtained from a woman aged 45-59 years with multiple sclerosis. CDR3 sequence: CAISSGVTYNEQFF. For the CDR3, the DNA is TGTGCCATCAGCTCAGGGGTTACTTACAATGAGCAGTTCTTC.